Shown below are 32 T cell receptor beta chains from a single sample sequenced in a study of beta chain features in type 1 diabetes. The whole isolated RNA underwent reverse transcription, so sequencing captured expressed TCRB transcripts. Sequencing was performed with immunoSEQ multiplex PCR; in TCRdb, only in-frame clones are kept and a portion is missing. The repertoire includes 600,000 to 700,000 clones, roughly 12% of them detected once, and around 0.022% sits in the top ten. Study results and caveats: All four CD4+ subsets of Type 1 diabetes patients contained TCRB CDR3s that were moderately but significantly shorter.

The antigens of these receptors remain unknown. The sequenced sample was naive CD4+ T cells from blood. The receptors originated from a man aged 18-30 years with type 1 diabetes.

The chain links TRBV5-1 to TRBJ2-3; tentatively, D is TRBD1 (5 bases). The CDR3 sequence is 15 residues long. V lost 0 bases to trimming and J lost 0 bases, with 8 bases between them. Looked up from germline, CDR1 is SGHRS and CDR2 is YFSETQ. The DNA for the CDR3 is TGCGCCAGCAGCTTGGCCGACAGCAGCACAGATACGCAGTATTTT. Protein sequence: CASSLADSSTDTQYF. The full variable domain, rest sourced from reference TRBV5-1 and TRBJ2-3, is KAGVTQTPRYLIKTRGQQVTLSCSPISGHRSVSWYQQTPGQGLQFLFEYFSETQRNKGNFPGRFSGRQFSNSRSEMNVSTLELGDSALYLCASSLADSSTDTQYFGPGTRLTVL.

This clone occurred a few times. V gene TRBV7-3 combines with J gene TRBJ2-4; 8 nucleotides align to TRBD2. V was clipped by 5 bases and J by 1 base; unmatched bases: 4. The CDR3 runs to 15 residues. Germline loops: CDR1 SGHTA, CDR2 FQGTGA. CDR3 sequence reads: CASSPGGGAKNIQYF. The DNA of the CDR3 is TGTGCCAGCAGCCCCGGCGGGGGGGCCAAAAACATTCAGTACTTC.

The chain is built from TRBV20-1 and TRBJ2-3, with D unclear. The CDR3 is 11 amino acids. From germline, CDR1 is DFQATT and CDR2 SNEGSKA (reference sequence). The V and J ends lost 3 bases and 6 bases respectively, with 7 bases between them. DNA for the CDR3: TGCAGTGCTAGTCCCGTTGATACGCAGTATTTT. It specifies CSASPVDTQYF.

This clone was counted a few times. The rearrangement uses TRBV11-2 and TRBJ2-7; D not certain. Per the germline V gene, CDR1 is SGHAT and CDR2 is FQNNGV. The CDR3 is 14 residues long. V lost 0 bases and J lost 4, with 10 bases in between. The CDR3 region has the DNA TGTGCCAGCAGCTTAGAGGTGCACCTATACGAGCAGTACTTC. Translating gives CASSLEVHLYEQYF.

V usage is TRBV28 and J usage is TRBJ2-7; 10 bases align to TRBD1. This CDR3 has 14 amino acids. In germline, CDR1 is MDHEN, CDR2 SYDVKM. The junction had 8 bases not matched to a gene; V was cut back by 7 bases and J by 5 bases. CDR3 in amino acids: CASNRQGAWDEQYF. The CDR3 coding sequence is TGTGCCAGCAATCGACAGGGGGCATGGGACGAGCAGTACTTC.

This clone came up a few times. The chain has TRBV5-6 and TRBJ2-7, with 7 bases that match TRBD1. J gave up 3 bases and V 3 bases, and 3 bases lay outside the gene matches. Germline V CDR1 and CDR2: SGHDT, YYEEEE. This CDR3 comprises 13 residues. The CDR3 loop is CASSWGQNYEQYF. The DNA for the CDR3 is TGTGCCAGCAGCTGGGGACAGAACTACGAGCAGTACTTC.

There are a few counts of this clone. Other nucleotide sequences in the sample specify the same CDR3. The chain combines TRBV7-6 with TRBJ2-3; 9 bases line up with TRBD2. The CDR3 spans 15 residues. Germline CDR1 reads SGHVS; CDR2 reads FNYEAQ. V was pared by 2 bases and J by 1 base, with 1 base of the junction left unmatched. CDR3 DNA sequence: TGTGCCAGCAGCTTATTAGCGGGGGGCACAGATACGCAGTATTTT. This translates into CASSLLAGGTDTQYF.

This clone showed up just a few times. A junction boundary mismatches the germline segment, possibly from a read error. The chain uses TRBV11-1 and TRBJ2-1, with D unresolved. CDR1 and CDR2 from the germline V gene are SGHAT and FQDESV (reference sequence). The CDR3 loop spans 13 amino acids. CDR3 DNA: TGTGCCAGCAGTTTAGGTCAGAACAATGAGCAGTTCTTC. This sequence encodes CASSLGQNNEQFF.

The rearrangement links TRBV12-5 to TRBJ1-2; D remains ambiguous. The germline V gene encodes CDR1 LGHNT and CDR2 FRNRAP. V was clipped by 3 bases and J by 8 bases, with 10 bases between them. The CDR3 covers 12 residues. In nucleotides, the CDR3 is TGTGCTAGTGGTTTTTGGGAAGGAGGCTACACCTTC. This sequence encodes CASGFWEGGYTF.

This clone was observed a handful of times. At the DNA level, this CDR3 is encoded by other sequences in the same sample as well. The CDR3 coding sequence is TGTGCCAGCAGTCCAGGGCCTGGAAACACCATATATTTT. It is translated as CASSPGPGNTIYF. This chain uses TRBV7-3 with TRBJ1-3; perhaps TRBD1 as D (5 bases). There are 13 residues in the CDR3. Germline V gene lookup returns CDR1 SGHTA and CDR2 FQGTGA. V lost 6 bases and J lost 2, with 8 bases in between.

CDR3 DNA sequence: TGTGCCAGCACCCCTCGCGGGTTAGAGACCCAGTACTTC. As protein: CASTPRGLETQYF. V usage is TRBV5-6 and J usage is TRBJ2-5; perhaps TRBD2 as D (5 bases). Trimming shortened V by 6 bases and J by 4 bases, and 13 bases separated the two germline ends. CDR1 is SGHDT, CDR2 YYEEEE, per germline. The CDR3 runs to 13 residues.

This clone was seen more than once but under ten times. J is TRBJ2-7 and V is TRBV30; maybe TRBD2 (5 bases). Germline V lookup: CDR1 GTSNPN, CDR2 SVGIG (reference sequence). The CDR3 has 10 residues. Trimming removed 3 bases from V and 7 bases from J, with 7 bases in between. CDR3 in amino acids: CAWRRVEQYF. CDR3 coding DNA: TGTGCCTGGAGGCGGGTTGAGCAGTACTTC.

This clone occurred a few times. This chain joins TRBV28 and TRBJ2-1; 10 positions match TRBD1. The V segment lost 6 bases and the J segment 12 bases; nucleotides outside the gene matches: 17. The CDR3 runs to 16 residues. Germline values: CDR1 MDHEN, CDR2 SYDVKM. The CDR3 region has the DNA TGTGCCAGCAGCAGAGGGACAGGGGCGTGGACCTATTTGCAGTTCTTC. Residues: CASSRGTGAWTYLQFF. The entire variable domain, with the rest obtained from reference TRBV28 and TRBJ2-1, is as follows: DVKVTQSSRYLVKRTGEKVFLECVQDMDHENMFWYRQDPGLGLRLIYFSYDVKMKEKGDIPEGYSVSREKKERFSLILESASTNQTSMYLCASSRGTGAWTYLQFFGPGTRLTVL.

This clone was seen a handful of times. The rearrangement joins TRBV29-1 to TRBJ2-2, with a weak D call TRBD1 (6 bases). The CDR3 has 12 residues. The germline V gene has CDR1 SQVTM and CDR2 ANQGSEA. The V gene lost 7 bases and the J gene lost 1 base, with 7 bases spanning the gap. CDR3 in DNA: TGCAGCGGGGGGCGGAACACCGGGGAGCTGTTTTTT. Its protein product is CSGGRNTGELFF.

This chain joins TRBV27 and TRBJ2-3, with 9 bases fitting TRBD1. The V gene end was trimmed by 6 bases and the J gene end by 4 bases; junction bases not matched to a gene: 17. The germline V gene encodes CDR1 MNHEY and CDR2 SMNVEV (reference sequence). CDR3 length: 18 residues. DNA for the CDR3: TGTGCCAGCAGCCTCACGCCCCCCCGGGACAGGGCTGCAGATACGCAGTATTTT. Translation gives CASSLTPPRDRAADTQYF.

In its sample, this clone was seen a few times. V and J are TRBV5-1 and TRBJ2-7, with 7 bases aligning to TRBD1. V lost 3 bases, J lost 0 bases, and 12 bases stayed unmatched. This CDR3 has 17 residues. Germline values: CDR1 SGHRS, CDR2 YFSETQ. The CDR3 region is CASSWQTDRAISYEQYF. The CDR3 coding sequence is TGCGCCAGCAGCTGGCAAACCGACAGGGCGATCTCCTACGAGCAGTACTTC.

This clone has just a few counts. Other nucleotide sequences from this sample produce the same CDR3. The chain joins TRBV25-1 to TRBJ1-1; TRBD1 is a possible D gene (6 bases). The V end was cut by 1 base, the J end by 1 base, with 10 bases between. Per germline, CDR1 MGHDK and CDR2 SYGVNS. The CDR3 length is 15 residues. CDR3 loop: CASSESRRGNTEAFF. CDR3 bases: TGTGCCAGCAGTGAATCCCGCAGGGGGAACACTGAAGCTTTCTTT.

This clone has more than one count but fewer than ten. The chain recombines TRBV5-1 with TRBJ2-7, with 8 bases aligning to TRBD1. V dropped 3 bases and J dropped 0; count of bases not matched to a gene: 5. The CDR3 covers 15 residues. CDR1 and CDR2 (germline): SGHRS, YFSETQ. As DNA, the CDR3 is TGCGCCAGCAGCTCAGACAGGGGACCCTCCTACGAGCAGTACTTC. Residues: CASSSDRGPSYEQYF.

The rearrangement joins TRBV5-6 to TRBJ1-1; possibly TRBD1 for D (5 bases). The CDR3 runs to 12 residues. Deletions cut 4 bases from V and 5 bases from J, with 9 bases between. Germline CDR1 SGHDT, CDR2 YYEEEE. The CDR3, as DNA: TGTGCCAGCAGCGTGCAGGGAACTGAAGCTTTCTTT. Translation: CASSVQGTEAFF.

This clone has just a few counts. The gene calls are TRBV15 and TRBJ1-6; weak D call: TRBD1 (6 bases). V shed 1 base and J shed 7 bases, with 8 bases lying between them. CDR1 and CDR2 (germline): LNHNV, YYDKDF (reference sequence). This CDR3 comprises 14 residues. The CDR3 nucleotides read TGTGCCACCAGCAGAGTGGGGGGCAATTCACCCCTCCACTTT. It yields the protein CATSRVGGNSPLHF.

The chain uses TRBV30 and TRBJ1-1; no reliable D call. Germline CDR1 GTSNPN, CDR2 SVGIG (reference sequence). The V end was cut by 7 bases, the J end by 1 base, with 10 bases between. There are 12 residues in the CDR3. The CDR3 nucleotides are TGTGCCTTTAAGCGGGAGAACACTGAAGCTTTCTTT. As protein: CAFKRENTEAFF.

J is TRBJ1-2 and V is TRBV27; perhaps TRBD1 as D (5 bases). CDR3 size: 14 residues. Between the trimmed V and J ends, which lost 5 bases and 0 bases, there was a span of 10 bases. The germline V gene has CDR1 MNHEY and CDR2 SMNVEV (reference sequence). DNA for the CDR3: TGTGCCAGCAGTGGTGGAGGGGCTAACTATGGCTACACCTTC. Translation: CASSGGGANYGYTF.

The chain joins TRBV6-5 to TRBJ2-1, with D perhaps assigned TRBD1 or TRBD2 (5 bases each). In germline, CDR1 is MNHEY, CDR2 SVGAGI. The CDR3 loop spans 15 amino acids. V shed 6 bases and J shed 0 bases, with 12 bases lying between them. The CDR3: CASSRDGSSYNEQFF. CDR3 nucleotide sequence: TGTGCCAGCAGCCGGGACGGTAGCTCCTACAATGAGCAGTTCTTC.

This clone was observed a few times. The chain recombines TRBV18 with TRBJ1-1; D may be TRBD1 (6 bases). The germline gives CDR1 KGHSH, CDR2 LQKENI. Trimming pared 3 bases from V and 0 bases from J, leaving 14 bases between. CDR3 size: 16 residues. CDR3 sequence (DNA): TGTGCCAGCTCACCGGGACAAGGAACCCTGAACACTGAAGCTTTCTTT. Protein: CASSPGQGTLNTEAFF.

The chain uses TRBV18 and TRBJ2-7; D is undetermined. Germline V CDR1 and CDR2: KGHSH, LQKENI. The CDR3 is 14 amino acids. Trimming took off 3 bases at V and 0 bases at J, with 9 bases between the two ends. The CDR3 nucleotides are TGTGCCAGCTCACCCTCGACCTTCTCCTACGAGCAGTACTTC. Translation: CASSPSTFSYEQYF.

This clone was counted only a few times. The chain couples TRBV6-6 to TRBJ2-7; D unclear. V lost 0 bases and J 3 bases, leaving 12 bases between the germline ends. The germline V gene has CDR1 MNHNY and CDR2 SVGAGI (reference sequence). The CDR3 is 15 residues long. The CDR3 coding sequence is TGTGCCAGCAGTTACTCGACGTTGGTCTTCTACGAGCAGTACTTC. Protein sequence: CASSYSTLVFYEQYF.

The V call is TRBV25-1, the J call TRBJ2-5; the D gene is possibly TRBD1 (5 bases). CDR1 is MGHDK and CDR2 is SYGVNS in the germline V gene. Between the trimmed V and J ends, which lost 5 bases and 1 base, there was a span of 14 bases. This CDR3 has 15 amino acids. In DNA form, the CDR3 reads TGTGCCAGCAGTACCCGGACAAGACGCCAAGAGACCCAGTACTTC. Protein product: CASSTRTRRQETQYF.

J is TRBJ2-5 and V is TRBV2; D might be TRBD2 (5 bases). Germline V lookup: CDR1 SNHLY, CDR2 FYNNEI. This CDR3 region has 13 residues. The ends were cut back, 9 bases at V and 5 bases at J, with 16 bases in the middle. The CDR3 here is CASCPEAKETQYF. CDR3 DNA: TGTGCCAGTTGTCCGGAGGCCAAGGAGACCCAGTACTTC. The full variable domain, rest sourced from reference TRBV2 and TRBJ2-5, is EPEVTQTPSHQVTQMGQEVILRCVPISNHLYFYWYRQILGQKVEFLVSFYNNEISEKSEIFDDQFSVERPDGSNFTLKIRSTKLEDSAMYFCASCPEAKETQYFGPGTRLLVL.

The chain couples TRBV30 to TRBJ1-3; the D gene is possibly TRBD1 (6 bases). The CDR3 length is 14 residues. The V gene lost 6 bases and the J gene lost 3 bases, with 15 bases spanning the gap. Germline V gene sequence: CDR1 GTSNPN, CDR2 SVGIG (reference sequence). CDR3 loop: CACRGRGLGNTIYF. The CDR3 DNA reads TGTGCCTGCAGAGGCAGGGGCCTTGGAAACACCATATATTTT. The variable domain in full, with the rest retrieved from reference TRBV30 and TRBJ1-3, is SQTIHQWPATLVQPVGSPLSLECTVEGTSNPNLYWYRQAAGRGLQLLFYSVGIGQISSEVPQNLSASRPQDRQFILSSKKLLLSDSGFYLCACRGRGLGNTIYFGEGSWLTVV.

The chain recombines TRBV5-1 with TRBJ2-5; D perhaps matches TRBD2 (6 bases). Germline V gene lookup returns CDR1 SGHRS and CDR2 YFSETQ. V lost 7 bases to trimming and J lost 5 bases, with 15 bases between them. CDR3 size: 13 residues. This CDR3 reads CASWSGSMETQYF. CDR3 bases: TGCGCCAGCTGGAGCGGGTCGATGGAGACCCAGTACTTC.

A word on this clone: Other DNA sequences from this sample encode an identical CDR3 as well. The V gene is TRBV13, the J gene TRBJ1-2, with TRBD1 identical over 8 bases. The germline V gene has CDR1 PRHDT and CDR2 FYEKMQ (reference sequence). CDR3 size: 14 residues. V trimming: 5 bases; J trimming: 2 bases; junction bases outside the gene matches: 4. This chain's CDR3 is CASSPGQGNYGYTF. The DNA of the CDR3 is TGTGCCAGCAGCCCCGGACAGGGCAACTATGGCTACACCTTC. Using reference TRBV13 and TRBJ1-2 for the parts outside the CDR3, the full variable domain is AAGVIQSPRHLIKEKRETATLKCYPIPRHDTVYWYQQGPGQDPQFLISFYEKMQSDKGSIPDRFSAQQFSDYHSELNMSSLELGDSALYFCASSPGQGNYGYTFGSGTRLTVV.

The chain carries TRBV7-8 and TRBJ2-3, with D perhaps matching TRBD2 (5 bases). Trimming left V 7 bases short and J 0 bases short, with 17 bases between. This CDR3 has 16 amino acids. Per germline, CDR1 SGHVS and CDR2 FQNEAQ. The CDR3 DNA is TGTGCCAGCACTCGTCCCCCCCGGGGTAGCACAGATACGCAGTATTTT. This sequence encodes CASTRPPRGSTDTQYF.